This record covers a single T cell receptor beta chain. Its antigen is undetermined. The time point was: week 23, last vaccination. One vaccine dose held 300 ug of mutant IDH1 20-mer peptide and came with topical imiquimod. The entry originates in a study of a mutant IDH1 vaccine in newly diagnosed glioma. Turning to the study itself: Eight vaccine doses were administered to patients at weeks 1, 3, 5, 7, 11, 15, 19 and 23. Receipt of radiotherapy, temozolomide, or both preceded the study, and most received both. Points from the study as a whole: Immune responses induced by vaccination arose in 90% to 95% of the patients.

The table came from immunoSEQ multiplex PCR; TCRdb's copy has only in-frame clones and leaves some out. The table shows roughly 51,000 clones, with roughly 81% occurring only once. The receptor was derived from a middle-aged woman with glioma. Some clones in this sample may be carry-over from other donors' samples. The sequences come from PBMCs, collected from a glioma patient whose treatment included an IDH1 peptide vaccine.

In DNA, the CDR3 is TGCGCCAGCAGCCGACAGGGATCCTATAATTCACCCCTCCACTTT. Its translation: CASSRQGSYNSPLHF. J is TRBJ1-6 and V is TRBV4-3, with 7 nucleotides matching TRBD1. V shed 4 bases, J shed 1 base, and the junction held 1 base outside the gene matches. CDR1 is LGHNA and CDR2 is YSLEER in the germline V gene. The CDR3 loop spans 15 amino acids.